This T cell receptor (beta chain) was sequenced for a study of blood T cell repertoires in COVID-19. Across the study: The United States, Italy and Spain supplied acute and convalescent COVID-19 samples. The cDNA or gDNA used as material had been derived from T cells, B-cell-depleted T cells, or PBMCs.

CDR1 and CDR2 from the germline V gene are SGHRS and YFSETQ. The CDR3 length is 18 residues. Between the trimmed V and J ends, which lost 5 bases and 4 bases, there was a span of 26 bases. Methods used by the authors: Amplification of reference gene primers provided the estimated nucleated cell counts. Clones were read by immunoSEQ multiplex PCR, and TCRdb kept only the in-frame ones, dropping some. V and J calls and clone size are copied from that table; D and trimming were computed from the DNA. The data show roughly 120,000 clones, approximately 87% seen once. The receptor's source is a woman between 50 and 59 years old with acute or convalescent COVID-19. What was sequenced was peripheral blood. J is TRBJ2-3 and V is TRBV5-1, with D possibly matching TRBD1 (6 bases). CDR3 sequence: CASSDLSWDILLPDTQYF. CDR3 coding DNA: TGCGCCAGCAGTGACTTAAGTTGGGACATTCTCTTGCCAGATACGCAGTATTTT.